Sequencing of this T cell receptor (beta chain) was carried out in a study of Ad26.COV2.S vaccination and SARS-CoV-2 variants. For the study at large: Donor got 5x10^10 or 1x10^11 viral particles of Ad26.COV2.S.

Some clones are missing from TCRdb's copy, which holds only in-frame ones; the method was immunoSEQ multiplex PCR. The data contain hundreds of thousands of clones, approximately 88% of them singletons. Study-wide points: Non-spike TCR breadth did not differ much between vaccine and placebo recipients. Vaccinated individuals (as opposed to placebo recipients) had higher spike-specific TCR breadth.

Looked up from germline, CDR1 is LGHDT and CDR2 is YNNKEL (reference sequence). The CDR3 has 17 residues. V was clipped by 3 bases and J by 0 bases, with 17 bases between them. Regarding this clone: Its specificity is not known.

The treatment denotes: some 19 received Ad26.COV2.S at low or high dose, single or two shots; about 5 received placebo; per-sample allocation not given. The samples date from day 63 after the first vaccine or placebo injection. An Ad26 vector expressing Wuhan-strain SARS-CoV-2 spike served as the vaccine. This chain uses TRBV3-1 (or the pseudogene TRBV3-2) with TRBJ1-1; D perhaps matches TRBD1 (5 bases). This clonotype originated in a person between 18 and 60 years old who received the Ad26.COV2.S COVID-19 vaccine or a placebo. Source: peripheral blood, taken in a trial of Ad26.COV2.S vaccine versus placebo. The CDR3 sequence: CASSHSGRSIMNTEAFF. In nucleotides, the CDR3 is TGTGCCAGCAGCCATTCGGGACGGTCGATTATGAACACTGAAGCTTTCTTT.